A single sample is the source of the 17 T cell receptor beta chains below, sequenced in a study of cytomegalovirus exposure and HLA in healthy donors. This PCR relied on a set of 60 Vbeta primers and 13 Jbeta primers. The assay was immunoSEQ multiplex PCR, and TCRdb's table has in-frame clones only and misses some. The sample consists of 50,000 to 80,000 clones, under 80% of them appearing once. Input material: PBMCs. Source of these receptors: a male donor in good health and CMV-seropositive.

V and J are TRBV30 and TRBJ1-4; D ambiguous. Germline lookup yields CDR1 GTSNPN and CDR2 SVGIG (reference sequence). Trimming pared 5 bases from V and 3 bases from J, leaving 13 bases between. CDR3 length equals 14 residues. The CDR3 here is CAWGERAANEKLFF. CDR3 in DNA: TGTGCCTGGGGGGAGAGGGCGGCTAATGAAAAACTGTTTTTT.

The chain employs TRBV5-1 and TRBJ1-2; no clear D gene. The CDR3 has 18 amino acids. Trimming removed 5 bases from V and 4 bases from J, with 27 bases in between. Germline V gene sequence: CDR1 SGHRS, CDR2 YFSETQ. As DNA, the CDR3 is TGCGCCAGCAGTACTGGGAGTGGGTTACGGCAAGTCGGCTATGGCTACACCTTC. Amino acids: CASSTGSGLRQVGYGYTF.

CDR3 DNA sequence: TGTGCCAGCAGTGAAAGGACAGGGGGGAGGTGGGGTGCTTTCTTT. Translating it yields CASSERTGGRWGAFF. This rearrangement joins TRBV6-1 to TRBJ1-1; 10 nucleotides line up with TRBD1. Unmatched junction bases numbered 11, after V lost 2 bases and J lost 11 bases. The CDR3 contains 15 residues. Germline V gene lookup returns CDR1 MNHNS and CDR2 SASEGT.

This clone was counted at least ten times. Other DNA variants within this sample encode the same CDR3. The chain employs TRBV18 and TRBJ1-2; D not certain. The CDR3 length is 13 residues. CDR1 is KGHSH, CDR2 LQKENI, per germline. Trimming took off 3 bases at V and 8 bases at J, with 13 bases between the two ends. The CDR3 DNA reads TGTGCCAGCTCACCGTCCGATACGAGGGGCTACACCTTC. Translating it yields CASSPSDTRGYTF.

The chain couples TRBV10-3 to TRBJ1-1; D unresolved. CDR1 is ENHRY and CDR2 is SYGVKD in the germline V gene. Trimming cost V 6 bases and J 6 bases, with 11 bases left between them. The CDR3 has 12 residues. The CDR3, as DNA: TGTGCCATCAGGACCCTTAGCGCTGAAGCTTTCTTT. This gives the protein CAIRTLSAEAFF.

CDR3: CASSLSRTGVEGYTF. CDR3 DNA sequence: TGTGCCAGCAGTTTATCGAGGACAGGGGTCGAGGGCTACACCTTC. The chain carries TRBV27 and TRBJ1-2, with 9 positions matching TRBD1. Losses at the gene ends were 0 bases for V and 8 bases for J; bases not matched to a gene: 7. CDR1 is MNHEY and CDR2 is SMNVEV in the germline V gene (reference sequence). The CDR3 consists of 15 residues.

V and J are TRBV10-1 and TRBJ1-3; D not resolved. CDR3 length: 16 residues. V lost 6 bases and J 0 bases, leaving 15 bases between the germline ends. In germline, CDR1 is WNHNN, CDR2 SYGVQD (reference sequence). The CDR3 loop reads CASSPTGRGSGNTIYF. The CDR3 nucleotides read TGCGCCAGCAGCCCGACGGGTCGCGGCTCTGGAAACACCATATATTTT.

The gene calls are TRBV28 and TRBJ2-2; D remains unclear. Germline assignment: CDR1 MDHEN and CDR2 SYDVKM. Trimming removed 3 bases at V and 1 base at J, with 6 bases between. CDR3 length: 14 amino acids. The CDR3 coding sequence is TGTGCCAGCAGTTTCCACAAGAACACCGGGGAGCTGTTTTTT. Translated, it gives CASSFHKNTGELFF.

CDR3 loop: CASGGDTGELFF. CDR3 nucleotide sequence: TGTGCCAGCGGGGGGGACACCGGGGAGCTGTTTTTT. The chain recombines TRBV7-3 with TRBJ2-2; 7 bases line up with TRBD2. V shed 8 bases, J shed 3 bases, and the junction held 0 bases outside the gene matches. This CDR3 contains 12 residues. Germline-derived CDR1 and CDR2 are SGHTA and FQGTGA.

V gene TRBV25-1 combines with J gene TRBJ2-5; 14 bases align to TRBD2. CDR1 is MGHDK and CDR2 is SYGVNS in the germline V gene. CDR3 length: 16 amino acids. Losses at the gene ends were 3 bases for V and 5 bases for J; bases not matched to a gene: 5. The CDR3 nucleotides are TGTGCCAGCAGTGACCCTGGACTAGCGGGGGGTGAGACCCAGTACTTC. Encoded protein: CASSDPGLAGGETQYF.

This chain connects TRBV2 to TRBJ1-5; TRBD1 matches 8 bases. The trim removed 1 base at V and 6 bases at J, leaving 8 bases unmatched. The germline gives CDR1 SNHLY, CDR2 FYNNEI. This CDR3 contains 16 residues. CDR3 sequence reads: CASSEDTGGSRQPQHF. The CDR3 nucleotides are TGTGCCAGCAGTGAAGATACAGGGGGTTCTCGTCAGCCCCAGCATTTT. Based on the CDR3 plus reference TRBV2 and TRBJ1-5, the full variable domain is EPEVTQTPSHQVTQMGQEVILRCVPISNHLYFYWYRQILGQKVEFLVSFYNNEISEKSEIFDDQFSVERPDGSNFTLKIRSTKLEDSAMYFCASSEDTGGSRQPQHFGDGTRLSIL.

In its sample, this clone was seen a few times. The chain uses TRBV6-5 and TRBJ2-2, with a possible D match to TRBD2 (5 bases). Looked up from germline, CDR1 is MNHEY and CDR2 is SVGAGI. V was cut by 0 bases and J by 4 bases, with 9 bases left in between. The CDR3 consists of 15 residues. DNA for the CDR3: TGTGCCAGCAGTTACTCTTCGGGGTTCACCGGGGAGCTGTTTTTT. Amino acid sequence: CASSYSSGFTGELFF.

The chain links TRBV5-1 to TRBJ2-4; 9 bases match TRBD2. The CDR3 extends over 14 amino acids. Germline CDR1 and CDR2: SGHRS and YFSETQ. The ends lost 7 bases at V and 1 base at J; junction bases unmatched: 3. CDR3 coding DNA: TGCGCCAGCGCCAGCGGGGGGGCCAAAAACATTCAGTACTTC. Protein product: CASASGGAKNIQYF.

This chain links TRBV5-1 with TRBJ2-5; D is unresolved. The CDR3 runs to 14 residues. Germline CDR1 reads SGHRS; CDR2 reads YFSETQ. V lost 0 bases and J 3 bases, leaving 9 bases between the germline ends. CDR3 in amino acids: CASSLAGREETQYF. CDR3 nucleotides: TGCGCCAGCAGCTTGGCCGGTCGTGAAGAGACCCAGTACTTC.

The rearrangement links TRBV9 to TRBJ2-4; D may be TRBD1 (6 bases). The V gene's germline CDR1 is SGDLS and CDR2 YYNGEE. V was trimmed by 4 bases and J by 0 bases, leaving 14 bases between them. The CDR3 length is 16 residues. Here the CDR3 reads CASSPGQSLAKNIQYF. CDR3 sequence (DNA): TGTGCCAGCAGCCCCGGACAGAGTCTAGCCAAAAACATTCAGTACTTC. The complete variable domain, with remaining parts taken from reference TRBV9 and TRBJ2-4, reads DSGVTQTPKHLITATGQRVTLRCSPRSGDLSVYWYQQSLDQGLQFLIQYYNGEERAKGNILERFSAQQFPDLHSELNLSSLELGDSALYFCASSPGQSLAKNIQYFGAGTRLSVL.

V is TRBV7-9 and J is TRBJ2-7; TRBD2 agrees at 8 bases. The length of the CDR3 is 16 residues. CDR1 SEHNR and CDR2 FQNEAQ come from the germline V gene (reference sequence). After removal of 5 bases from V and 6 bases from J, the junction contained 15 bases not matched to a gene. The CDR3 loop is CASSLGREGHLGEQYF. The CDR3 nucleotides are TGTGCCAGCAGCCTAGGACGGGAGGGCCACCTAGGCGAGCAGTACTTC.

The rearrangement links TRBV7-2 to TRBJ2-7; TRBD2 is a possible D gene (5 bases). Germline-derived CDR1 and CDR2 are SGHTA and FQGNSA. The length of the CDR3 is 13 residues. V was trimmed by 2 bases and J by 4 bases, leaving 9 bases between them. The CDR3, as DNA: TGTGCCAGCAGCTTACATTCGGGATACGAGCAGTACTTC. Amino acid sequence: CASSLHSGYEQYF.